This T cell receptor beta chain was identified during a study of T-cell reconstitution after alpha-beta-depleted transplantation in children. It was with unique molecular identifiers that the TCRbeta library was prepared. TCRdb reprocessed the PCR reads via MiXCR and lists one record per CDR3 protein. The sample holds 300,000 to 400,000 distinct CDR3 sequences, around 25% seen once. Whole-study results and caveats: Expanded graft clones, several hundred of them, were reportedly the source of alpha-beta T cells about two months after transplant.

CDR1 and CDR2 (germline): MGHRA, YSYEKL. V was shortened by 1 base and J by 5 bases, with 12 bases between the two germline ends. CDR3 length: 16 residues. This clonotype turned up a few times. The target antigen is unknown. Specimen: PBMCs, mostly from graft donor cells, collected 180 days after TCRalphabeta/CD19-depleted stem cell transplant. The sequence was obtained from a male patient younger than 18 who had a stem cell transplant for acute lymphoblastic leukemia, so the T cells may come from the graft donor. The rearrangement joins TRBV4-1 to TRBJ1-6; D unclear. This CDR3 reads CASSQGPIPNNSPLHF. CDR3 DNA: TGCGCCAGCAGCCAAGGCCCCATCCCAAATAATTCACCCCTCCACTTT.